This TCR beta chain was captured in a study of blood T cell repertoires in COVID-19. The overall study: COVID-19 samples collected from the United States, Italy and Spain covered acute and convalescent phases. Sources were T cells, B-cell-depleted T cells, or PBMCs; the material itself was cDNA or gDNA.

Data came from immunoSEQ multiplex PCR; TCRdb stores just in-frame clones and leaves some out. The sample holds under 55,000 clones, about nine tenths seen once. This CDR3 region has 15 residues. CDR1 and CDR2 (germline): GTSNPN, SVGIG (reference sequence). Trimming took 4 bases from V and 0 from J; bases not matched to a gene: 7. The TCR sequence derives from a woman over 75 with active COVID-19. The rearrangement uses TRBV30 and TRBJ1-1, with 8 bases aligning to TRBD1. The sequencing sample was made of peripheral blood. The DNA of the CDR3 is TGTGCCTGGACAGGGGGCCCTTTCATGAACACTGAAGCTTTCTTT. Encoded protein: CAWTGGPFMNTEAFF.